These 17 T cell receptor beta chains were all obtained from the same sample, sequenced in a study of T cell repertoires in cytomegalovirus infection. TCRdb independently ran MiXCR on the reads; one entry per CDR3 protein. The table has over 200,000 distinct CDR3 sequences, 12% to 15% seen once. Specimen: PBMCs. These receptors came from a human donor in good health (CMV status not recorded). Some clones in this sample may be carry-over from other donors' samples.

In this sample, this clonotype turned up many times. One end of the junction fails to match germline, which may point to a read error. The chain recombines TRBV20-1 with TRBJ2-1; D is tentatively TRBD1 or TRBD2 (5 bases each). CDR1 DFQATT and CDR2 SNEGSKA come from the germline V gene (reference sequence). The CDR3 is 15 residues long. CDR3 sequence reads: CSARSVGDVSNKQFF. CDR3 sequence (DNA): TGCAGTGCTAGGTCGGTGGGGGATGTGTCCAATAAGCAGTTCTTC.

This clonotype was picked up a small number of times. J is TRBJ1-1 and V is TRBV19; a weak D match, TRBD1 (5 bases). The CDR3 has 11 residues. Between the trimmed V and J ends, which lost 5 bases and 8 bases, there was a span of 9 bases. Germline CDR1 reads LNHDA; CDR2 reads SQIVND (reference sequence). In DNA, the CDR3 is TGTGCCAGTAGTCCCGGGGCAGAAGCTTTCTTT. It translates to CASSPGAEAFF.

The chain joins TRBV2 to TRBJ1-5; TRBD1 aligns across 11 bases. V shed 6 bases, J shed 7 bases, and the junction held 5 bases outside the gene matches. The CDR3 consists of 14 residues. Germline V gives CDR1 SNHLY, CDR2 FYNNEI. In DNA form, the CDR3 reads TGTGCCAGCAGGGGGACAGGGGGAGACCAGCCCCAGCATTTT. Translating it yields CASRGTGGDQPQHF.

This clonotype has a count of ten or more. The rearrangement links TRBV5-4 to TRBJ2-5; perhaps TRBD1 as D (5 bases). Trimming took off 5 bases at V and 4 bases at J, with 21 bases between the two ends. There are 16 residues in the CDR3. Germline V lookup: CDR1 SGHNT, CDR2 YYREEE (reference sequence). CDR3 sequence (DNA): TGTGCCAGCAGGAAAAACAGGAAATTGGGCGGAGAGACCCAGTACTTC. Translation gives CASRKNRKLGGETQYF.

This clonotype was seen only a few times. This chain uses TRBV29-1 with TRBJ2-1; 10 nucleotides agree with TRBD2. The CDR3 length is 11 residues. Germline CDR1 SQVTM, CDR2 ANQGSEA. Unmatched junction bases numbered 0, after V lost 3 bases and J lost 10 bases. The CDR3: CSVDSGGEQFF. The CDR3 nucleotides are TGCAGCGTTGATAGCGGGGGGGAGCAGTTCTTC.

The table lists this clonotype with a few counts. J is TRBJ1-2 and V is TRBV15, with D possibly TRBD1 on 5 matching bases. Per the germline V gene, CDR1 is LNHNV and CDR2 is YYDKDF (reference sequence). Trimming left V 0 bases short and J 5 bases short, with 10 bases between. The CDR3 has 14 residues. As DNA, the CDR3 is TGTGCCACCAGCAGAGAGGGGGTCTCGTATGGCTACACCTTC. The encoded protein is CATSREGVSYGYTF.

The J gene is TRBJ2-7, the V gene TRBV5-1; the match to TRBD2 covers 10 bases. Trimming at V came to 2 bases and at J to 2 bases, leaving 7 bases not matched to a gene. The CDR3 is made up of 16 amino acids. Germline lookup yields CDR1 SGHRS and CDR2 YFSETQ. The CDR3 protein is CASSFGLAGATYEQYF. The CDR3 region has the DNA TGCGCCAGCAGCTTCGGGCTAGCGGGAGCCACCTACGAGCAGTACTTC.

The chain combines TRBV6-2 or TRBV6-3 with TRBJ2-1, with 8 bases identical to TRBD1. The CDR3 is 13 amino acids. Germline V gene lookup returns CDR1 MNHEY and CDR2 SVGEGT. V shed 8 bases and J 4 bases; nucleotides not matched to a gene: 4. The CDR3 protein is CASATGGYNEQFF. CDR3 DNA sequence: TGTGCCAGCGCAACAGGGGGATACAATGAGCAGTTCTTC.

The gene calls are TRBV29-1 and TRBJ1-1, with TRBD1 matching 11 bases. Germline V lookup: CDR1 SQVTM, CDR2 ANQGSEA. CDR3 length: 15 amino acids. With 8 bases clipped from V and 3 bases from J, the junction kept 11 bases outside the gene matches. CDR3 sequence: CSFDRDRGADTEAFF. The CDR3 DNA sequence: TGCAGCTTCGACCGGGACAGGGGGGCCGACACTGAAGCTTTCTTT. Full variable domain (missing parts from reference TRBV29-1 and TRBJ1-1): SAVISQKPSRDICQRGTSLTIQCQVDSQVTMMFWYRQQPGQSLTLIATANQGSEATYESGFVIDKFPISRPNLTFSTLTVSNMSPEDSSIYLCSFDRDRGADTEAFFGQGTRLTVV.

Only a few counts were recorded for this clonotype. The gene calls are TRBV29-1 and TRBJ2-1, with TRBD1 as a possible D gene (6 bases). V dropped 4 bases and J dropped 7 bases, with 14 bases sitting between them. CDR1 is SQVTM and CDR2 is ANQGSEA in the germline V gene. The CDR3 spans 13 residues. CDR3 sequence (DNA): TGCAGCGTTGTGGGTGGGACACGGAATGAGCAGTTCTTC. Translated: CSVVGGTRNEQFF.

The table lists this clonotype with many counts. The V gene is TRBV7-2, the J gene TRBJ1-6, with 8 bases identical to TRBD1. The germline gives CDR1 SGHTA, CDR2 FQGNSA. The V gene end was trimmed by 2 bases and the J gene end by 7 bases; junction bases not matched to a gene: 10. This CDR3 region has 17 residues. The CDR3 protein is CASSLSFGQGGNSPLHF. The CDR3 DNA sequence: TGTGCCAGCAGCTTATCTTTTGGACAGGGTGGCAATTCACCCCTCCACTTT. Drawing the rest from reference TRBV7-2 and TRBJ1-6, the complete variable domain is GAGVSQSPSNKVTEKGKDVELRCDPISGHTALYWYRQSLGQGLEFLIYFQGNSAPDKSGLPSDRFSAERTGGSVSTLTIQRTQQEDSAVYLCASSLSFGQGGNSPLHFGNGTRLTVT.

The rearrangement links TRBV2 to TRBJ2-1, with TRBD1 identical over 7 bases. This CDR3 has 15 amino acids. The trim removed 7 bases at V and 6 bases at J, leaving 12 bases unmatched. CDR1 and CDR2 from the germline V gene are SNHLY and FYNNEI. CDR3 sequence: CASTTPGQTINEQFF. CDR3 in DNA: TGTGCCAGCACGACTCCGGGACAGACGATCAATGAGCAGTTCTTC.

This clonotype was detected ten times or more. The chain joins TRBV7-2 to TRBJ1-5; no clear D gene. CDR1 SGHTA and CDR2 FQGNSA come from the germline V gene. This CDR3 region has 13 residues. V lost 2 bases and J 5 bases, leaving 7 bases between the germline ends. The CDR3 spells CASSLIIHQPQHF. The CDR3 DNA reads as TGTGCCAGCAGCTTAATAATACATCAGCCCCAGCATTTT.

The V call is TRBV6-2 or TRBV6-3, the J call TRBJ2-7; the D is unclear. V gave up 2 bases and J gave up 4 bases, with 12 bases separating them. CDR1 and CDR2 (germline): MNHEY, SVGEGT. The CDR3 is made up of 14 amino acids. CDR3: CASSYGSFLYEQYF. The CDR3 nucleotides are TGTGCCAGCAGTTACGGGTCCTTCCTTTACGAGCAGTACTTC.

In its sample, this clonotype was seen many times. The rearrangement links TRBV7-6 to TRBJ2-3, with 7 positions matching TRBD1. V was pared by 5 bases and J by 2 bases, with 7 bases of the junction left unmatched. The germline V gene has CDR1 SGHVS and CDR2 FNYEAQ. CDR3 length equals 15 residues. Here the CDR3 reads CASSPTTGLTDTQYF. CDR3 nucleotide sequence: TGTGCCAGCAGCCCGACGACAGGGCTCACAGATACGCAGTATTTT.

The sample holds many counts of this clonotype. The chain joins TRBV7-2 to TRBJ2-1; 8 positions match TRBD2. Germline loops: CDR1 SGHTA, CDR2 FQGNSA. V was pared by 5 bases and J by 8 bases, with 11 bases of the junction left unmatched. The CDR3 has 15 residues. DNA of the CDR3: TGTGCCAGCAGCGCCCGGACTAGCTTCGTCGATGAGCAGTTCTTC. It codes for CASSARTSFVDEQFF. Supplemented by reference TRBV7-2 and TRBJ2-1, the full variable domain reads GAGVSQSPSNKVTEKGKDVELRCDPISGHTALYWYRQSLGQGLEFLIYFQGNSAPDKSGLPSDRFSAERTGGSVSTLTIQRTQQEDSAVYLCASSARTSFVDEQFFGPGTRLTVL.

This clonotype was counted between two and nine times. V usage is TRBV9 and J usage is TRBJ1-1; perhaps TRBD1 as D (5 bases). Germline lookup yields CDR1 SGDLS and CDR2 YYNGEE. The germline V and J ends were trimmed by 1 base and 8 bases, with 12 bases remaining between them. This CDR3 is built from 13 residues. The CDR3 bases are TGTGCCAGCAGCGTAAGGGTCCAGGGAGAAGCTTTCTTT. Translating gives CASSVRVQGEAFF.